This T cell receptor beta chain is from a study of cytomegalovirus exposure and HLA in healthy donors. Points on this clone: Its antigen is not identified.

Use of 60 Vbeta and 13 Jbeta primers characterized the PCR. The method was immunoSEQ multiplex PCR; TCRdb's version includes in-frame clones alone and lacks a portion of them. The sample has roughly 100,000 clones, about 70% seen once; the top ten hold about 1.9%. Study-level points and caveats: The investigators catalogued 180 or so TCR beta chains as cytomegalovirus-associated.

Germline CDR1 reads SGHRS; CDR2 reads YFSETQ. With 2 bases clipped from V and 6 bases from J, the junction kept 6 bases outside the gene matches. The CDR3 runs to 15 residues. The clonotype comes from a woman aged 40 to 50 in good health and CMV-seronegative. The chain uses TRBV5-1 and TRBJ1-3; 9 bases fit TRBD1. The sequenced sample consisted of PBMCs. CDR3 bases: TGCGCCAGCAGCTTCGGTACAGGGGGCGAAAACACCATATATTTT. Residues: CASSFGTGGENTIYF.